Detailed here is one TCR beta chain. What it binds is not known. This CDR3 contains 16 residues. V was trimmed by 4 bases and J by 5 bases, leaving 20 bases between them. Germline CDR1 reads SNHLY; CDR2 reads FYNNEI. The data are from a study of breast tumors, draining lymph nodes, adjacent tissues. Study-wide points: Tumor and nontumor repertoires were significantly more similar in luminal-like than in basal-like breast cancer. Tumor TCR diversity was below lymph nodes but above nontumor tissue. That most tumor T cells come from lymph nodes remained unproven.

Axillary draining lymph nodes of breast cancer patients supplied the node samples. TCRdb passed the multiplex PCR reads through MiXCR, listing each CDR3 protein once. The repertoire consists of approximately 190,000 distinct CDR3 sequences, with approximately 30% occurring once and the leading ten covering around 4.5%. The chain is built from TRBV2 and TRBJ1-2; a weak D match, TRBD1 (6 bases). This receptor was taken from a female donor with breast cancer. Some clones in this sample may be carry-over from other donors' samples. Sequencing was carried out using axillary lymph node tissue. CDR3 amino acids: CASSAGGSAMRYGYTF. The CDR3 nucleotides are TGTGCCAGCAGTGCTGGGGGCTCCGCCATGCGGTATGGCTACACCTTC.